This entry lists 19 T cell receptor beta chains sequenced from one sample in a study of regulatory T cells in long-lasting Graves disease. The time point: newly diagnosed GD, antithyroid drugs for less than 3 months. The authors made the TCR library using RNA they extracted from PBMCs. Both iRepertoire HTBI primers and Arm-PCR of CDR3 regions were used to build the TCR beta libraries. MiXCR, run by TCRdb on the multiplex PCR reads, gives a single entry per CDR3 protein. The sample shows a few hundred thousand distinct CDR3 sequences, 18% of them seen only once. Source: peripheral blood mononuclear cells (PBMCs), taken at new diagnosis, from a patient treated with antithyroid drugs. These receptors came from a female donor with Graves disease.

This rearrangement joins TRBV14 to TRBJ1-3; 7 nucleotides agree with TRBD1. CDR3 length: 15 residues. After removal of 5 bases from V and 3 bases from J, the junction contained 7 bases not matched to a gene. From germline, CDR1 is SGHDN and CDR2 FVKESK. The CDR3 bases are TGTGCCAGCAGCACATACCGGGACAGTGGAAACACCATATATTTT. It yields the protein CASSTYRDSGNTIYF.

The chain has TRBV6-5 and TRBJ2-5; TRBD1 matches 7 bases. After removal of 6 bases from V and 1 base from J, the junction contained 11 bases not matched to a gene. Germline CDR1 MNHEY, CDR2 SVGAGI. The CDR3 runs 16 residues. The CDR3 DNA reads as TGTGCCAGCAGCGAACAGGGGAGTTCGGGCCAAGAGACCCAGTACTTC. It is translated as CASSEQGSSGQETQYF.

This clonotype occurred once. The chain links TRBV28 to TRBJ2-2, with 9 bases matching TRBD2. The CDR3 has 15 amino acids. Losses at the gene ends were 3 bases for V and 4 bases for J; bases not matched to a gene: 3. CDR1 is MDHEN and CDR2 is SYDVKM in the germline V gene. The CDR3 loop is CASSFWREGTGELFF. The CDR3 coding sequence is TGTGCCAGCAGTTTTTGGCGGGAGGGCACCGGGGAGCTGTTTTTT.

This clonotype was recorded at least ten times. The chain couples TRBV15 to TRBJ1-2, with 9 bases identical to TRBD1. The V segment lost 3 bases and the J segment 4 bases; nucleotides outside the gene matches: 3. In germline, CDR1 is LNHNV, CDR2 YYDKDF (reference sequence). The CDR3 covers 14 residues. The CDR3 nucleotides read TGTGCCACCAGCAGGGACAGGGGCTCCTATGGCTACACCTTC. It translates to CATSRDRGSYGYTF.

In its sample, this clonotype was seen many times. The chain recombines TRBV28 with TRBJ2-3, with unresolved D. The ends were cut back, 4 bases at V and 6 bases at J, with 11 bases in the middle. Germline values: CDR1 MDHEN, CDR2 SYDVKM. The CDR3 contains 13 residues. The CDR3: CASSSPAGDTQYF. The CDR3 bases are TGTGCCAGCAGTTCGCCAGCCGGGGATACGCAGTATTTT. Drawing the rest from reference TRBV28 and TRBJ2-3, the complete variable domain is DVKVTQSSRYLVKRTGEKVFLECVQDMDHENMFWYRQDPGLGLRLIYFSYDVKMKEKGDIPEGYSVSREKKERFSLILESASTNQTSMYLCASSSPAGDTQYFGPGTRLTVL.

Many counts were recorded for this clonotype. CDR3 residues: CASSSLDPSGEQAFF. Here the CDR3 DNA reads TGTGCCAGCAGTTCTCTCGATCCTTCAGGGGAACAAGCTTTCTTT. V is TRBV28 and J is TRBJ1-1, with D maybe TRBD1 (6 bases). CDR1 is MDHEN, CDR2 SYDVKM, per germline. This CDR3 contains 15 residues. V was trimmed by 4 bases and J by 9 bases, leaving 21 bases between them.

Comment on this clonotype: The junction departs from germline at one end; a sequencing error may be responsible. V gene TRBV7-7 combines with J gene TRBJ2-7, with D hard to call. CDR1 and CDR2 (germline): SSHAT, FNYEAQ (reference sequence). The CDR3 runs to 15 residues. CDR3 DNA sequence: TGTGCTAGCAGTCCGACCCTTACGAGTTCGTACGAGCAGTACTTC. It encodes CASSPTLTSSYEQYF.

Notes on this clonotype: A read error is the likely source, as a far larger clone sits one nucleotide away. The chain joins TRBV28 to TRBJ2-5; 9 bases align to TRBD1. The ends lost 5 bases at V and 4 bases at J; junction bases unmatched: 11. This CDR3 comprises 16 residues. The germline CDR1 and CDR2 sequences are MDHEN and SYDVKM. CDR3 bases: TGTGCCAGCAGTAACCCGGGACAGGGTCTCGGAGAGACCCAGTACTTC. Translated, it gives CASSNPGQGLGETQYF.

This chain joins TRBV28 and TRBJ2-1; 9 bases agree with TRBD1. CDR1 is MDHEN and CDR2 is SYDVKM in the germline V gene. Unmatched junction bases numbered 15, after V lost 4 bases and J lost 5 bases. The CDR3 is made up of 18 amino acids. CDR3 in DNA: TGTGCCAGCAGTTCCTCCTCGACAGGGGGTTTAAACCACAATGAGCAGTTCTTC. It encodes CASSSSSTGGLNHNEQFF.

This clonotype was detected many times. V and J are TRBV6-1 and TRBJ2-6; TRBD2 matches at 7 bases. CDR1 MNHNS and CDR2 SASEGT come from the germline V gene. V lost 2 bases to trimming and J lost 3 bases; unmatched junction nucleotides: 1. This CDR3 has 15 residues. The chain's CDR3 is CASSEREVGANVLTF. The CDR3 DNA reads TGTGCCAGCAGTGAACGGGAGGTTGGGGCCAACGTCCTGACTTTC.

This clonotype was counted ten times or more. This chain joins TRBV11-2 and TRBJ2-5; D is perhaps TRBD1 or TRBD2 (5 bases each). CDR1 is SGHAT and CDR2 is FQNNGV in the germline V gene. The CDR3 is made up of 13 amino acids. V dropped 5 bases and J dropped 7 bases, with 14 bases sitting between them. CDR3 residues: CASSGDGRRTQYF. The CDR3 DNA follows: TGTGCCAGCAGCGGGGACGGCCGCAGGACCCAGTACTTC.

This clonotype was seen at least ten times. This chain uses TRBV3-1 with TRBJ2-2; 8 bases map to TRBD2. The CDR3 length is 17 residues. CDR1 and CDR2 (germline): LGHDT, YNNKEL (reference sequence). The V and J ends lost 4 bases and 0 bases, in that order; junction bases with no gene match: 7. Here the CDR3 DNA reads TGTGCCAGCAGCCCGCACCTTAGCGGGACGAACACCGGGGAGCTGTTTTTT. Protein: CASSPHLSGTNTGELFF.

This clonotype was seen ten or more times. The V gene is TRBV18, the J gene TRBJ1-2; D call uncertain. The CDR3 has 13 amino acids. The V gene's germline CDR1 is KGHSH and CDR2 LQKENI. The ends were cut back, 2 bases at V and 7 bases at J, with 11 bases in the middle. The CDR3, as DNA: TGTGCCAGCTCACCAGCAAGATGGAGTGGCTACACCTTC. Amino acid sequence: CASSPARWSGYTF.

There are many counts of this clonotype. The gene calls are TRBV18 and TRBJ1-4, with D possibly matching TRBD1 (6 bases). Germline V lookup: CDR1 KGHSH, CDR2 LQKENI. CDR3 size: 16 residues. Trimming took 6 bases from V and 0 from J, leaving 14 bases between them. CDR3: CASSDSTPATNEKLFF. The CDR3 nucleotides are TGTGCCAGCTCGGACAGCACACCGGCAACTAATGAAAAACTGTTTTTT.

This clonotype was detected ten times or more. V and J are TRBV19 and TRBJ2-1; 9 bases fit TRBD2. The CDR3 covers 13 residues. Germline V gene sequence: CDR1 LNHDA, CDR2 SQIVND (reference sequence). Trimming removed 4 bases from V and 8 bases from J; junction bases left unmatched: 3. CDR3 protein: CASSSGRGDEQFF. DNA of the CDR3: TGTGCCAGTAGTAGCGGGAGGGGGGATGAGCAGTTCTTC.

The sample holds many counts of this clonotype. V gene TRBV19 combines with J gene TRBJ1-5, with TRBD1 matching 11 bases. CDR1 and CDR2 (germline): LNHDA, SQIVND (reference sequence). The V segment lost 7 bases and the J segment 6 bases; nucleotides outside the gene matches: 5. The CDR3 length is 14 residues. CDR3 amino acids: CASKGQGAGQPQHF. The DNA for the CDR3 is TGTGCCAGTAAAGGACAGGGGGCCGGTCAGCCCCAGCATTTT.

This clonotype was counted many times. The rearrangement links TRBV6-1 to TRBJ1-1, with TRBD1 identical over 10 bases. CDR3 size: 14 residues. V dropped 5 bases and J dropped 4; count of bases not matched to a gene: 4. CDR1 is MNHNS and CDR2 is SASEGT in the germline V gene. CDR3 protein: CASSRQGAITEAFF. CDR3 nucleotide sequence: TGTGCCAGCAGTCGACAGGGGGCTATCACTGAAGCTTTCTTT.

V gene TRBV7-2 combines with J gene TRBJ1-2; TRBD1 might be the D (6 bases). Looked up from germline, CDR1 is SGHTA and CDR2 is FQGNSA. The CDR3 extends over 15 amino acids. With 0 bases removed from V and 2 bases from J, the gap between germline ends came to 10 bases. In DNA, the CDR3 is TGTGCCAGCAGCTTAGCACGGACAGAGAACTATGGCTACACCTTC. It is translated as CASSLARTENYGYTF.

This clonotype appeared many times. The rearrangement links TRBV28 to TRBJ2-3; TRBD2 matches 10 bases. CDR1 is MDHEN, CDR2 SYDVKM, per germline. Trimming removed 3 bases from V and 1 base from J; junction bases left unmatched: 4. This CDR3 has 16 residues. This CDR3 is CASSFRLAGGTDTQYF. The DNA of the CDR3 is TGTGCCAGCAGTTTTCGGCTAGCGGGGGGCACAGATACGCAGTATTTT. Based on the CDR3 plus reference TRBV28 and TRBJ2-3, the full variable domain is DVKVTQSSRYLVKRTGEKVFLECVQDMDHENMFWYRQDPGLGLRLIYFSYDVKMKEKGDIPEGYSVSREKKERFSLILESASTNQTSMYLCASSFRLAGGTDTQYFGPGTRLTVL.